The 29 T cell receptor beta chains below all came from one sample that was sequenced in a study of regulatory T cells in long-lasting Graves disease. Construction of the TCR beta libraries employed iRepertoire HTBI primers in conjunction with Arm-PCR of CDR3 regions. Using its own MiXCR run on the multiplex PCR reads, TCRdb lists one record per CDR3 protein. The sample records approximately 400,000 distinct CDR3 sequences, approximately 12% being singletons. Described time point: newly diagnosed GD, antithyroid drugs for less than 3 months. RNA extracted from PBMCs served as the sequencing template. These data were likewise used in another study, on T cells in Graves' hyperthyroidism and ophthalmopathy.

The material sequenced was peripheral blood mononuclear cells (PBMCs), taken at new diagnosis, from a patient treated with antithyroid drugs. The receptors were gathered from a woman aged 18-29 years with Graves disease.

The sample holds many counts of this clonotype. V usage is TRBV12-3 or TRBV12-4 and J usage is TRBJ1-4; 7 bases are a match to TRBD1. This CDR3 spans 19 amino acids. Trimming removed 3 bases from V and 0 bases from J; junction bases left unmatched: 13. CDR3: CASSFQTGTMVATNEKLFF. The CDR3 DNA reads as TGTGCCAGCAGTTTCCAGACAGGGACGATGGTTGCAACTAATGAAAAACTGTTTTTT.

In its sample, this clonotype was seen many times. The genes are TRBV7-3 and TRBJ2-1; a weak D match, TRBD1 (5 bases). CDR1 is SGHTA and CDR2 is FQGTGA in the germline V gene. V lost 3 bases and J 3 bases, leaving 12 bases between the germline ends. The CDR3 has 15 residues. In DNA, the CDR3 is TGTGCCAGCAGCTTCGGCTGGGGCGGCTACAATGAGCAGTTCTTC. This gives the protein CASSFGWGGYNEQFF.

This clonotype was counted many times. The V gene is TRBV28, the J gene TRBJ2-2; D may be TRBD2 (5 bases). Per germline, CDR1 MDHEN and CDR2 SYDVKM. The CDR3 sequence is 15 residues long. V lost 5 bases and J 6 bases, leaving 16 bases between the germline ends. This CDR3 is CASSMVGAVPGELFF. The CDR3 region has the DNA TGTGCCAGCAGTATGGTGGGAGCGGTCCCCGGGGAGCTGTTTTTT.

The rearrangement joins TRBV20-1 to TRBJ1-1, with D possibly TRBD1 on 5 matching bases. Deletions cut 6 bases from V and 5 bases from J, with 16 bases between. There are 13 residues in the CDR3. From germline, CDR1 is DFQATT and CDR2 SNEGSKA (reference sequence). The CDR3 loop is CSAPLTWGTEAFF. The CDR3 DNA is TGCAGTGCGCCATTGACATGGGGGACTGAAGCTTTCTTT.

The table lists this clonotype with a count of one. This chain joins TRBV12-3 or TRBV12-4 and TRBJ2-1; D might be TRBD2 (6 bases). V shed 7 bases and J shed 8 bases, with 9 bases lying between them. This CDR3 contains 11 residues. The CDR3 loop reads CASNGGYEQFF. The CDR3 region has the DNA TGTGCCAGCAACGGGGGATATGAGCAGTTCTTC.

In its sample, this clonotype was seen a few times. CDR3 in DNA: TGTGCCAGCAGCCATCGGCAGTCTGGGGCGAGAAACACCATATATTTT. Its translation is CASSHRQSGARNTIYF. The rearrangement links TRBV5-4 to TRBJ1-3, with D possibly matching TRBD1 (5 bases). Trimming removed 4 bases from V and 5 bases from J, with 19 bases in between. In germline, CDR1 is SGHNT, CDR2 YYREEE (reference sequence). The CDR3 consists of 16 residues.

Comments on this clonotype: A much larger clone differs by one base, so this may be a read error. The gene calls are TRBV27 and TRBJ1-6; D not certain. V was pared by 4 bases and J by 0 bases, with 10 bases between. CDR1 and CDR2 (germline): MNHEY, SMNVEV (reference sequence). The CDR3 consists of 16 residues. The CDR3 DNA reads as TGTGCCAGCAGTTCTACGCCGAGCTCCTATAATTCACCCCTCCACTTT. Protein sequence: CASSSTPSSYNSPLHF.

This clonotype was seen ten or more times. The chain combines TRBV2 with TRBJ1-2; D is perhaps TRBD1 (6 bases). This CDR3 comprises 12 residues. V gave up 8 bases and J gave up 3 bases, with 10 bases separating them. CDR1 SNHLY and CDR2 FYNNEI come from the germline V gene. The CDR3 bases are TGTGCCAGCGTACGACAGGACTATGGCTACACCTTC. The encoded protein is CASVRQDYGYTF. The full variable domain, in which reference TRBV2 and TRBJ1-2 provide the parts outside the CDR3, is EPEVTQTPSHQVTQMGQEVILRCVPISNHLYFYWYRQILGQKVEFLVSFYNNEISEKSEIFDDQFSVERPDGSNFTLKIRSTKLEDSAMYFCASVRQDYGYTFGSGTRLTVV.

The chain joins TRBV19 to TRBJ2-1; 10 nucleotides match TRBD2. V was clipped by 0 bases and J by 3 bases; unmatched bases: 8. CDR1 is LNHDA, CDR2 SQIVND, per germline (reference sequence). The CDR3 is 18 amino acids. Here the CDR3 DNA reads TGTGCCAGTAGTATAGATGGGCTAGCGGGAGTTAGCTACAATGAGCAGTTCTTC. Amino acids: CASSIDGLAGVSYNEQFF.

Comment on this clonotype: A junction boundary mismatches the germline segment, possibly from a read error. The chain has TRBV6-1 and TRBJ2-5; a possible D gene is TRBD2 (6 bases). The CDR3 has 14 amino acids. Germline V gene lookup returns CDR1 MNHNS and CDR2 SASEGT. The CDR3 sequence is CVSSTIGDFRAEFF. In nucleotides, the CDR3 is TGTGTCAGCAGCACAATCGGGGACTTTCGAGCGGAGTTCTTC.

There are a few counts of this clonotype. It differs at one base from a far larger clone, so likely a read error. V is TRBV12-3 or TRBV12-4 and J is TRBJ2-3; D uncertain. This CDR3 contains 11 residues. V lost 6 bases and J 5 bases, leaving 6 bases between the germline ends. The CDR3 DNA reads TGTGCCAGCAGCGCCATAGATACGCAGTATTTT. It is translated as CASSAIDTQYF.

Remarks on this clonotype: This clone may be a read error of a much larger clone one base away. This chain uses TRBV20-1 with TRBJ1-5; D is uncertain. The CDR3 length is 12 residues. V was clipped by 4 bases and J by 6 bases, with 10 bases between them. Germline V gene data show CDR1 as DFQATT and CDR2 as SNEGSKA (reference sequence). As DNA, the CDR3 is TGCAGTGCTATCAGACCGATTCAGCCCCAGCATTTT. Its protein product is CSAIRPIQPQHF.

In this sample, this clonotype turned up a few times. V gene TRBV29-1 combines with J gene TRBJ2-2, with a tentative D call TRBD2 (6 bases). V was shortened by 7 bases and J by 3 bases, with 21 bases between the two germline ends. CDR1 is SQVTM and CDR2 is ANQGSEA in the germline V gene. The CDR3 is 16 residues long. The DNA of the CDR3 is TGCAGCGCCCCGTTCCCCCCCGGGAGTTACACCGGGGAGCTGTTTTTT. Translated: CSAPFPPGSYTGELFF.

This clonotype showed up many times. The rearrangement uses TRBV12-3 or TRBV12-4 and TRBJ1-5; TRBD1 matches 8 bases. This CDR3 is built from 16 residues. With V trimmed by 5 bases and J by 4 bases, 10 bases remained unmatched. CDR3 nucleotide sequence: TGTGCCAGCAGTCCCGCCGCCAACAGGGGGAATCAGCCCCAGCATTTT. Its protein is CASSPAANRGNQPQHF.

The gene calls are TRBV7-2 and TRBJ2-5; D gene ambiguous. The CDR3 totals 13 residues. Trimming removed 7 bases from V and 5 bases from J, with 14 bases in between. The germline CDR1 and CDR2 sequences are SGHTA and FQGNSA. The CDR3 region is CASTKGFVETQYF. The CDR3 nucleotides read TGTGCCAGCACGAAGGGATTTGTCGAGACCCAGTACTTC.

In its sample, this clonotype was seen many times. This chain links TRBV20-1 with TRBJ2-1; a weak D match, TRBD1 (5 bases). V was cut by 3 bases and J by 3 bases, with 12 bases left in between. The germline V gene encodes CDR1 DFQATT and CDR2 SNEGSKA (reference sequence). The CDR3 totals 14 residues. In DNA form, the CDR3 reads TGCAGTGCTAGTCTGCAGGGTCTCTACAATGAGCAGTTCTTC. This encodes CSASLQGLYNEQFF.

This clonotype was recorded once. This could be a read error, since a much larger clone is one nucleotide away. The chain has TRBV3-1 and TRBJ2-1, with D hard to call. The J call may not be correct, given that the DNA end is closer to TRBJ2-5. CDR1 is LGHDT and CDR2 is YNNKEL in the germline V gene (reference sequence). This CDR3 is built from 15 residues. CDR3 DNA: TGTGCCGGCAGCCAAAGGTGGCCCGGACAAGAGACCCAGTACTTC. Its translation: CAGSQRWPGQETQYF.

This clonotype was detected ten times or more. The chain is built from TRBV18 and TRBJ2-5; D could derive from TRBD1 or TRBD2 (6 bases each). V was trimmed by 3 bases and J by 4 bases, leaving 12 bases between them. The V gene's germline CDR1 is KGHSH and CDR2 LQKENI. The CDR3 is made up of 14 amino acids. This CDR3 reads CASSPGGRRETQYF. In nucleotides, the CDR3 is TGTGCCAGCTCACCGGGGGGCCGTCGAGAGACCCAGTACTTC.

A note on this clonotype: A read error is possible here, since a much larger clone lies one base away. V and J are TRBV20-1 and TRBJ2-5; tentative D call: TRBD2 (5 bases). CDR3 size: 14 residues. Trimming took off 1 base at V and 2 bases at J, with 11 bases between the two ends. The germline CDR1 and CDR2 sequences are DFQATT and SNEGSKA (reference sequence). The CDR3 nucleotides are TGCAGTGCTAGAGGGACTGGCGGACAAGAGACCCAGTACTTC. Its translation is CSARGTGGQETQYF.

The count of this clonotype is one. Since a far larger clone is one base different, this is likely a read error. The V gene is TRBV27, the J gene TRBJ2-4, with D tentatively TRBD2 (6 bases). The DNA end is more similar to TRBJ2-1, so the J call may be wrong. The CDR3 is 15 residues long. Germline assignment: CDR1 MNHEY and CDR2 SMNVEV (reference sequence). DNA for the CDR3: TGTGCCAGGAGGGAACGGGAGCCCCCCTACAGTGAGCAGTTCTTC. It yields the protein CARREREPPYSEQFF.

This clonotype has a handful of counts. A much more abundant neighbour one base away suggests this may be a read error. CDR3 coding DNA: TGTGCCAGCAGAGGAGGGGGACATGTTCGGAATGAGCAGTTCTTC. Translating gives CASRGGGHVRNEQFF. The chain joins TRBV11-2 to TRBJ2-1, with D perhaps given as TRBD1 or TRBD2 (6 bases each). Per germline, CDR1 SGHAT and CDR2 FQNNGV. The CDR3 spans 15 residues. Trimming pared 6 bases from V and 7 bases from J, leaving 19 bases between.

Notes on this clonotype: Since a much larger clone is just one base distant, this may be a read error. The rearrangement joins TRBV30 to TRBJ2-1; 9 nucleotides align to TRBD2. Per the germline V gene, CDR1 is GTSNPN and CDR2 is SVGIG (reference sequence). The CDR3 loop spans 14 amino acids. The CDR3, as DNA: TGTGCCTGGAGAGGCGGGAGGGCCCAGGGTGAGCAGTCCTTC. This translates into CAWRGGRAQGEQSF.

In its sample, this clonotype was seen many times. The rearrangement joins TRBV20-1 to TRBJ1-5, with D uncertain. CDR3 length: 13 residues. V was pared by 4 bases and J by 1 base, with 8 bases between. The germline gives CDR1 DFQATT, CDR2 SNEGSKA (reference sequence). Written as DNA, the CDR3 is TGCAGTGCTACAATGACCAGCAATCAGCCCCAGCATTTT. Translation gives CSATMTSNQPQHF.

The table lists this clonotype with many counts. The chain joins TRBV4-3 to TRBJ2-5, with a tentative D call TRBD1 (5 bases). Germline lookup yields CDR1 LGHNA and CDR2 YSLEER. Deletions cut 4 bases from V and 0 bases from J, with 6 bases between. The CDR3 covers 13 residues. The DNA of the CDR3 is TGCGCCAGCAGCCCAGGGTACCAAGAGACCCAGTACTTC. Translation gives CASSPGYQETQYF.

This clonotype came up a few times. The V gene is TRBV7-2, the J gene TRBJ1-4, with 9 bases matching TRBD1. The CDR3 loop spans 15 amino acids. The germline gives CDR1 SGHTA, CDR2 FQGNSA. J lost 7 bases, V lost 4 bases, and 7 bases had no gene match. CDR3 sequence (DNA): TGTGCCAGCAGCTCACACAGGGGGCTTGGTGAAAAACTGTTTTTT. Its translation: CASSSHRGLGEKLFF.

In its sample, this clonotype was seen many times. CDR3 DNA: TGCAGTGCTAGCAGGGAGCTCGGCTATGGCTACACCTTC. This encodes CSASRELGYGYTF. The rearrangement uses TRBV20-1 and TRBJ1-2, with D tentatively TRBD1 (5 bases). Trimming left V 3 bases short and J 4 bases short, with 12 bases between. Germline CDR1 reads DFQATT; CDR2 reads SNEGSKA (reference sequence). This CDR3 has 13 amino acids.

As to this clonotype: With a much larger clone just one base away, this may be a read error. The chain has TRBV10-3 and TRBJ2-3, with 7 bases identical to TRBD1. The DNA matches TRBJ2-7 better at its end, which makes the J call doubtful. This CDR3 region has 15 residues. Germline CDR1 ENHRY, CDR2 SYGVKD. CDR3 DNA: TGTGCCATCAGCCTCCGGGACAGTAATTTAAATGAGCAGTACTTC. As protein: CAISLRDSNLNEQYF.

Many counts were recorded for this clonotype. The V call is TRBV7-2, the J call TRBJ2-7; no firm D call. Trimming stripped 5 bases from V and 0 bases from J, with 5 bases between. The CDR3 has 12 residues. In germline, CDR1 is SGHTA, CDR2 FQGNSA. CDR3 region: CASSVFSYEQYF. In nucleotides, the CDR3 is TGTGCCAGCAGCGTGTTCTCCTACGAGCAGTACTTC.

At least ten counts were recorded for this clonotype. The V and J genes are TRBV20-1 and TRBJ2-7; TRBD2 aligns across 9 bases. After removal of 5 bases from V and 1 base from J, the junction contained 6 bases not matched to a gene. The CDR3 has 14 amino acids. Germline-derived CDR1 and CDR2 are DFQATT and SNEGSKA (reference sequence). The CDR3 loop reads CSAARLAESYEQYF. CDR3 coding DNA: TGCAGTGCTGCCCGACTAGCGGAATCCTACGAGCAGTACTTC.